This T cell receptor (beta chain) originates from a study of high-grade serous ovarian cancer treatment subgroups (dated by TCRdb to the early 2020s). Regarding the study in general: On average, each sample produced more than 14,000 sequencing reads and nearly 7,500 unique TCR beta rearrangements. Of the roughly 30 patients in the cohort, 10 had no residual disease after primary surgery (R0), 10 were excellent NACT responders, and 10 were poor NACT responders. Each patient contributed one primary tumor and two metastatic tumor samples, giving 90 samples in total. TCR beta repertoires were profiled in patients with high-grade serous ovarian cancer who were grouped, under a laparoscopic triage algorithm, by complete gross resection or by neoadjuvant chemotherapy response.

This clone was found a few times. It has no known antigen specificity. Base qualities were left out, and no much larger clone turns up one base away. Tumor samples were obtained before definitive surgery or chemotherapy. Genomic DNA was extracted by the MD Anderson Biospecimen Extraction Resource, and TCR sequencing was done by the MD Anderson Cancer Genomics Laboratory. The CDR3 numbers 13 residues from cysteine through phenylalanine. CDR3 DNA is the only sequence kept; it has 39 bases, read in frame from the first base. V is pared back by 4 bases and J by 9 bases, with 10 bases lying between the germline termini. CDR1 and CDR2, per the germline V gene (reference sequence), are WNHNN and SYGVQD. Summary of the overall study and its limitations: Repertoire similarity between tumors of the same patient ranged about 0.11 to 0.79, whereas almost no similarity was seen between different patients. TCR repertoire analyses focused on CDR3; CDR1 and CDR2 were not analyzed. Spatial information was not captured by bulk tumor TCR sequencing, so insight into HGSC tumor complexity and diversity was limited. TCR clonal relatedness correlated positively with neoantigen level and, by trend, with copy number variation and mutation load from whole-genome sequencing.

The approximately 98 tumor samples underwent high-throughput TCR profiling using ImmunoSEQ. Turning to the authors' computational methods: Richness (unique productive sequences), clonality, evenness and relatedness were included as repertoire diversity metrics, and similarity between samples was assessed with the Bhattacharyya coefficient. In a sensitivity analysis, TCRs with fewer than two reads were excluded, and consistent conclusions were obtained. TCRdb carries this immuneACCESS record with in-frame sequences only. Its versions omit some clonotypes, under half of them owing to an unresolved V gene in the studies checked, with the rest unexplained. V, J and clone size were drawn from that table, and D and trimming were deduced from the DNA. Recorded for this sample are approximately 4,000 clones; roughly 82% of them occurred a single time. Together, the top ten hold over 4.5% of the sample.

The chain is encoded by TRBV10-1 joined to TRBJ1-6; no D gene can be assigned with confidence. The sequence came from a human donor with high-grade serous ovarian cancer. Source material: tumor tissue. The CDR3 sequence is CASSGPRTSPLHF. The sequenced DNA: TGCGCCAGCAGTGGACCGCGAACTTCACCCCTCCACTTT.